The 5 T cell receptor beta chains in this list originate from one sample, sequenced in a study of blood T cell repertoires in COVID-19. Profiling relied on immunoSEQ multiplex PCR, and the TCRdb table lists in-frame clones only, not all of them. The sample yields around 150,000 clones, roughly 85% seen once. The sample consisted of peripheral blood. These TCRs come from a human donor with acute or convalescent COVID-19. The donor label of this sample is uncertain.

V is TRBV11-2 and J is TRBJ2-5; 11 bases align to TRBD1. V gave up 5 bases and J gave up 1 base; unmatched junction bases: 3. The CDR3 has 15 amino acids. Per germline, CDR1 SGHAT and CDR2 FQNNGV. CDR3 residues: CASSGGTGGQETQYF. In DNA, the CDR3 is TGTGCCAGCAGCGGAGGGACAGGGGGCCAAGAGACCCAGTACTTC.

The chain carries TRBV7-3 and TRBJ1-2; D not certain. The CDR3 spans 13 residues. Trimming shortened V by 2 bases and J by 2 bases, and 6 bases separated the two germline ends. The V gene's germline CDR1 is SGHTA and CDR2 FQGTGA. The CDR3 DNA reads TGTGCCAGCAGCTTAGGTACAAACTATGGCTACACCTTC. Translation gives CASSLGTNYGYTF. The complete variable domain, with remaining parts taken from reference TRBV7-3 and TRBJ1-2, reads GAGVSQTPSNKVTEKGKYVELRCDPISGHTALYWYRQSLGQGPEFLIYFQGTGAADDSGLPNDRFFAVRPEGSVSTLKIQRTERGDSAVYLCASSLGTNYGYTFGSGTRLTVV.

The chain recombines TRBV9 with TRBJ1-2; possible D gene TRBD1, 5 bases. The CDR3 is 15 residues long. Trimming left V 0 bases short and J 11 bases short, with 20 bases between. Germline V gene data show CDR1 as SGDLS and CDR2 as YYNGEE. In nucleotides, the CDR3 is TGTGCCAGCAGCGTAGCAAGGGGTCCCACTGCAGCTTACACCTTC. As protein: CASSVARGPTAAYTF. The whole variable domain, filled in from reference TRBV9 and TRBJ1-2, reads DSGVTQTPKHLITATGQRVTLRCSPRSGDLSVYWYQQSLDQGLQFLIQYYNGEERAKGNILERFSAQQFPDLHSELNLSSLELGDSALYFCASSVARGPTAAYTFGSGTRLTVV.

This rearrangement joins TRBV3-1 (or the pseudogene TRBV3-2) to TRBJ1-1; D remains unclear. Between the trimmed V and J ends, which lost 2 bases and 4 bases, there was a span of 5 bases. The CDR3 spans 12 residues. The germline gives CDR1 LGHDT, CDR2 YNNKEL (reference sequence). The CDR3 DNA reads TGTGCCAGCAGCCAAACCAGCACTGAAGCTTTCTTT. Protein product: CASSQTSTEAFF.

The gene calls are TRBV28 and TRBJ1-2; D not resolved. Germline V gene lookup returns CDR1 MDHEN and CDR2 SYDVKM. This CDR3 has 15 amino acids. V was cut by 6 bases and J by 0 bases, with 14 bases left in between. CDR3 amino acids: CASSYPRGTNYGYTF. CDR3 nucleotide sequence: TGTGCCAGCAGCTACCCTCGAGGCACTAACTATGGCTACACCTTC.